This note documents a single T cell receptor (beta chain) sequence. The data were obtained in a study of technical replicates of blood from several donors. Sequencing used immunoSEQ multiplex PCR; TCRdb keeps in-frame clones, though not all of them. The data contain more than 65,000 clones, roughly 90% of them singletons. Germline CDR1 and CDR2: SGHNT and YYREEE (reference sequence). The V and J ends lost 5 bases and 6 bases, in that order; junction bases with no gene match: 8. The CDR3 extends over 14 amino acids. This receptor was obtained from a human donor in good health. Sequenced sample: T cells isolated from PBMCs. The chain carries TRBV5-4 and TRBJ1-2; TRBD1 matches at 9 bases. The CDR3 nucleotides are TGTGCCAGCAGTTCACTAGACAGGGGGAATGGCTACACCTTC. Protein: CASSSLDRGNGYTF.